This T cell receptor (beta chain) was found in a study of shared clonotypes between healthy human individuals. Findings and limits, study-wide: Sorted-subset sequencing was shown by rarefaction to be incomplete despite large depth.

Worth noting for this clone: Its target is unknown.

The V and J ends lost 4 bases and 0 bases respectively, with 11 bases between them. CDR1 and CDR2 (germline): SGDLS, YYNGEE. The CDR3 runs 15 residues. The protocol was immunoSEQ multiplex PCR, while the TCRdb copy is restricted to in-frame clones and leaves out a portion. There are roughly 2 million clones in the sample; 85% to 95% occur only once, and under 0.15% lies in the top ten. This sequence joins TRBV9 and TRBJ1-3, with D possibly TRBD1 on 5 matching bases. The sequence derives from a young man in good health. Sequencing was carried out using naive CD4+ T cells sorted from blood. Subset specified: CD45RA+ positively selected. CDR3 region: CASSPPGTSGNTIYF. The CDR3, as DNA: TGTGCCAGCAGCCCCCCGGGGACCTCTGGAAACACCATATATTTT.